The 19 T cell receptor beta chains below were found in one sample sequenced in a study of T-cell memory formation after mild COVID-19 (dated by TCRdb to the early 2020s). Libraries were constructed by 5' RACE. Sequencer: Illumina NovaSeq 6000. The public reads were run again by TCRdb, first through fastp at Q25 and then through MiXCR, and only productive beta chains were kept. Under each unique CDR3 protein, matching rows form one entry showing the most common genes and DNA. The sample includes under 300,000 distinct CDR3 sequences, with around 15% observed a single time. The ten biggest clones cover approximately 3.4% of the sample. Sample: PBMCs or a T cell subset sorted from them (not recorded which). These TCRs come from a man aged 18-30 years who had mild COVID-19 (a few samples of this study predate the infection). The sample titles of this study are shuffled in the database, so cell type and time point are left out; the donor was told from shared clones.

This chain joins TRBV28 and TRBJ2-1; perhaps TRBD1 as D (5 bases). There are 13 residues in the CDR3. Germline CDR1 reads MDHEN; CDR2 reads SYDVKM. Deletions cut 9 bases from V and 8 bases from J, with 17 bases between. CDR3 sequence reads: CASMNYRFHEQFF. In nucleotides, the CDR3 is TGTGCCAGTATGAATTACAGGTTTCATGAGCAGTTCTTC. The variable domain in full, with the rest retrieved from reference TRBV28 and TRBJ2-1, is DVKVTQSSRYLVKRTGEKVFLECVQDMDHENMFWYRQDPGLGLRLIYFSYDVKMKEKGDIPEGYSVSREKKERFSLILESASTNQTSMYLCASMNYRFHEQFFGPGTRLTVL.

The chain has TRBV7-9 and TRBJ2-2; 7 bases are a match to TRBD1. The germline CDR1 and CDR2 sequences are SEHNR and FQNEAQ (reference sequence). There are 14 residues in the CDR3. J gave up 5 bases and V 4 bases, and 4 bases lay outside the gene matches. CDR3 amino acids: CASSSGQQTGELFF. The CDR3 DNA is TGTGCCAGCAGCTCGGGACAGCAAACCGGGGAGCTGTTTTTT.

This clonotype has only a few counts. The chain joins TRBV4-2 to TRBJ2-3; D is ambiguous. Trimming shortened V by 0 bases and J by 6 bases, and 16 bases separated the two germline ends. There are 16 residues in the CDR3. Germline assignment: CDR1 LGHNA and CDR2 YNFKEQ. The CDR3: CASSQDLTKPTDTQYF. The CDR3 DNA is TGTGCCAGCAGCCAAGATTTGACGAAGCCGACGGATACGCAGTATTTT.

This clonotype was counted only a few times. This chain connects TRBV27 to TRBJ1-5, with D hard to call. The CDR3 runs 13 residues. Germline V lookup: CDR1 MNHEY, CDR2 SMNVEV (reference sequence). V was trimmed by 5 bases and J by 7 bases, leaving 12 bases between them. DNA for the CDR3: TGTGCCAGCAGTGGGGATCGATGGCAGCCCCAGCATTTT. This translates into CASSGDRWQPQHF.

This clonotype is categorized as medium-sized. V is TRBV7-9 and J is TRBJ2-3; 15 positions agree with TRBD2. The V segment lost 7 bases and the J segment 7 bases; nucleotides outside the gene matches: 6. Germline values: CDR1 SEHNR, CDR2 FQNEAQ (reference sequence). The CDR3 sequence is 15 residues long. The CDR3 DNA reads TGTGCCAGCACCTTGGGGACTAGCGGGAGGCATACGCAGTATTTT. Its protein is CASTLGTSGRHTQYF.

This sequence joins TRBV15 and TRBJ2-3, with D possibly being TRBD1 or TRBD2 (5 bases each). The germline CDR1 and CDR2 sequences are LNHNV and YYDKDF (reference sequence). The CDR3 contains 14 residues. Trimming took 5 bases from V and 6 from J, leaving 15 bases between them. Here the CDR3 DNA reads TGTGCCACCAGCCTACGGGACGGGCTGGATACGCAGTATTTT. It translates to CATSLRDGLDTQYF.

This clonotype was seen a handful of times. The V and J genes are TRBV5-1 and TRBJ1-1; a possible D gene is TRBD1 (5 bases). The V gene's germline CDR1 is SGHRS and CDR2 YFSETQ. The CDR3 covers 12 residues. V was shortened by 4 bases and J by 9 bases, with 13 bases between the two germline ends. The DNA for the CDR3 is TGCGCCAGCAGCCCCAGGGAGGGCAAAGCTTTCTTT. The encoded protein is CASSPREGKAFF.

This clonotype was recorded a few times. This sequence joins TRBV5-1 and TRBJ2-3, with D tentatively TRBD1 (5 bases). This CDR3 has 15 residues. Germline CDR1 reads SGHRS; CDR2 reads YFSETQ. V gave up 2 bases and J gave up 2 bases, with 12 bases separating them. DNA for the CDR3: TGCGCCAGCAGCTTTACGCTAGGGGACACAGATACGCAGTATTTT. It codes for CASSFTLGDTDTQYF. The whole variable domain, remainder taken from reference TRBV5-1 and TRBJ2-3, is KAGVTQTPRYLIKTRGQQVTLSCSPISGHRSVSWYQQTPGQGLQFLFEYFSETQRNKGNFPGRFSGRQFSNSRSEMNVSTLELGDSALYLCASSFTLGDTDTQYFGPGTRLTVL.

This clonotype was observed a handful of times. The chain links TRBV11-2 to TRBJ1-4; D is unclear. CDR3 length: 16 amino acids. Trimming took off 5 bases at V and 0 bases at J, with 13 bases between the two ends. Germline V gene lookup returns CDR1 SGHAT and CDR2 FQNNGV. This chain's CDR3 is CASSPRSASTNEKLFF. The CDR3, as DNA: TGTGCCAGCAGCCCTAGGAGTGCCTCAACTAATGAAAAACTGTTTTTT.

This rearrangement joins TRBV10-3 to TRBJ2-7; TRBD1 agrees at 10 bases. Trimming took 4 bases from V and 6 from J; bases not matched to a gene: 6. Germline loops: CDR1 ENHRY, CDR2 SYGVKD. CDR3 length: 14 amino acids. The chain's CDR3 is CAISGGTGDAEQYF. The CDR3 DNA sequence: TGTGCCATCAGTGGAGGGACAGGGGACGCCGAGCAGTACTTC.

This clonotype has more than one count but fewer than ten. This chain connects TRBV5-1 to TRBJ1-1; D is ambiguous. Trimming took off 3 bases at V and 4 bases at J, with 13 bases between the two ends. This CDR3 contains 14 residues. Germline V gives CDR1 SGHRS, CDR2 YFSETQ. The CDR3 coding sequence is TGCGCCAGCAGCTCGTTCGGGCGCAGCACTGAAGCTTTCTTT. Its protein is CASSSFGRSTEAFF.

Note on this clonotype: At one of its ends the junction is not consistent with the germline gene, which may arise from a read error. The chain recombines TRBV5-5 with TRBJ1-4, with 8 bases lining up with TRBD1. Germline V gene lookup returns CDR1 SGHKS and CDR2 YYEKEE (reference sequence). The CDR3 is 13 amino acids. CDR3 DNA: TGTGCCAGCAGCCTGACAGGGGTTGAAAAACTGTATTTT. Amino acid sequence: CASSLTGVEKLYF.

This clonotype has a handful of counts. This chain links TRBV5-1 with TRBJ1-4; D gene uncertain. The CDR3 consists of 13 residues. CDR1 is SGHRS, CDR2 YFSETQ, per germline. V lost 0 bases and J 7 bases, leaving 7 bases between the germline ends. The CDR3 region is CASSLGLGEKLFF. The CDR3 DNA is TGCGCCAGCAGCTTGGGTTTAGGTGAAAAACTGTTTTTT.

J is TRBJ2-3 and V is TRBV11-2; D uncertain. This CDR3 spans 16 amino acids. Germline CDR1 SGHAT, CDR2 FQNNGV. Trimming cost V 5 bases and J 4 bases, with 19 bases left between them. In DNA, the CDR3 is TGTGCCAGCAGCCGAACCTTGGGGAAGAGATCAGATACGCAGTATTTT. Its protein product is CASSRTLGKRSDTQYF.

In its sample, this clonotype was seen a few times. The V gene is TRBV5-1, the J gene TRBJ1-1; 8 nucleotides match TRBD1. CDR1 is SGHRS and CDR2 is YFSETQ in the germline V gene. The CDR3 runs 16 residues. The junction had 9 bases not matched to a gene; V was cut back by 4 bases and J by 1 base. The CDR3 protein is CASSPRNRGGNTEAFF. In DNA, the CDR3 is TGCGCCAGCAGCCCGAGGAACAGGGGGGGGAACACTGAAGCTTTCTTT. The full variable domain, with the rest looked up from reference TRBV5-1 and TRBJ1-1, is KAGVTQTPRYLIKTRGQQVTLSCSPISGHRSVSWYQQTPGQGLQFLFEYFSETQRNKGNFPGRFSGRQFSNSRSEMNVSTLELGDSALYLCASSPRNRGGNTEAFFGQGTRLTVV.

This clonotype came up many times. V and J are TRBV7-2 and TRBJ2-3, with no clear D. Trimming stripped 5 bases from V and 2 bases from J, with 5 bases between. This CDR3 is 12 amino acids long. Germline lookup yields CDR1 SGHTA and CDR2 FQGNSA. CDR3 amino acids: CASSRDTDTQYF. The CDR3, as DNA: TGTGCCAGCAGCCGCGACACAGATACGCAGTATTTT.

V and J are TRBV6-5 and TRBJ1-1, with a weak D call TRBD1 (6 bases). The CDR3 contains 13 residues. V lost 0 bases to trimming and J lost 10 bases, with 12 bases between them. The germline V gene has CDR1 MNHEY and CDR2 SVGAGI. CDR3 bases: TGTGCCAGCAGTTACTCGATAGGGGGGGGAGCTTTCTTT. This translates into CASSYSIGGGAFF.

This clonotype has only a few counts. V usage is TRBV12-3 or TRBV12-4 and J usage is TRBJ2-1, with 10 bases fitting TRBD2. Losses at the gene ends were 2 bases for V and 4 bases for J; bases not matched to a gene: 8. The CDR3 has 17 amino acids. This chain's CDR3 is CASSLRRSSGGYNEQFF. CDR3 coding DNA: TGTGCCAGCAGTTTACGAAGGTCTAGCGGGGGATACAATGAGCAGTTCTTC.

The rearrangement uses TRBV6-6 and TRBJ1-1; D not resolved. V was trimmed by 8 bases and J by 7 bases, leaving 8 bases between them. Germline loops: CDR1 MNHNY, CDR2 SVGAGI (reference sequence). There are 10 residues in the CDR3. The CDR3 loop reads CASRVDEAFF. In DNA, the CDR3 is TGTGCCAGCCGAGTGGATGAAGCTTTCTTT.